The rows below give T cell receptor beta chains drawn from one sample of a study of T cells in Graves' hyperthyroidism and ophthalmopathy. TCRdb ran MiXCR on the multiplex PCR reads and lists one entry per CDR3 protein. This table holds 730,000 or so distinct CDR3 sequences, around 20% found once. Sequenced: blood. Receptor source: a woman aged 45 to 65 with Graves' hyperthyroidism that later progressed to Graves' ophthalmopathy. Each CDR3 is given with its conserved first and last residue. The D gene is left open where the match is weak.

v_call	j_call	d_call	cdr3_aa
TRBV6-1	TRBJ1-1	-	CASSEDRVVTEAFF
TRBV7-2	TRBJ1-1	TRBD1	CASSLDQGAGEAFF
TRBV5-1	TRBJ1-1	-	CASTPVGPMNTEAFF
TRBV13	TRBJ2-5	TRBD1	CASSLTGQGVEETQYF
TRBV7-2	TRBJ2-1	TRBD2	CASRFGGSSYNEQFF
TRBV7-2	TRBJ1-3	-	CASSFDGSSGNTIYF
TRBV3-1	TRBJ1-1	-	CASSQGGANTEAFF
TRBV7-2	TRBJ1-1	TRBD1	CASSLRGQGYVGDTEAFF
TRBV6-1	TRBJ2-7	-	CASRGLTYEQYF
TRBV12-3/TRBV12-4	TRBJ2-2	TRBD2	CASSPTSGGFTGELFF
TRBV7-6	TRBJ2-1	TRBD2	CASSTRGGSNEQFF
TRBV5-1	TRBJ1-3	-	CASSPPLHSGNTIYF
TRBV5-1	TRBJ2-1	-	CASSLEGQASYNEQFF
TRBV7-9	TRBJ1-1	TRBD1	CASSLHGRGQDTEAFF
TRBV2	TRBJ1-1	-	CASTARKWTEAFF
TRBV19	TRBJ1-1	-	CASNPVSASGNTEAFF
TRBV5-1	TRBJ1-4	-	CASSLEPPAATNEKLFF
TRBV20-1	TRBJ1-1	TRBD1	CSAARTGNTEAFF
TRBV6-5	TRBJ1-1	-	CASSYPGRAPEAFF
TRBV9	TRBJ2-7	-	CASSVAGGTYEQYF
TRBV6-1	TRBJ1-6	-	CASRVKASSYNSPLHF
TRBV7-2	TRBJ2-2	-	CASSLGWGSGELFF
TRBV3-1	TRBJ1-2	-	CASSQVQDGGYTF
TRBV5-1	TRBJ1-1	-	CASSLDGARSGTEAFF
TRBV30	TRBJ1-1	TRBD1	CANGQGVTEAFF
TRBV6-1	TRBJ2-7	-	CASSDDSSYEQYF
TRBV13	TRBJ1-1	-	CASSLQLLGSKAFF
TRBV3-1	TRBJ2-2	-	CASSQATGRTGELFF
TRBV9	TRBJ1-4	-	CASSPRHQEEKLFF
TRBV29-1	TRBJ2-1	TRBD2	CSVGGGEGADEQFF
TRBV29-1	TRBJ1-2	-	CSVGQDRYGYTF
TRBV5-4	TRBJ1-4	-	CASSPGMADTYEKLFF
TRBV20-1	TRBJ1-1	-	CSATGNTEAFF
TRBV15	TRBJ2-3	-	CATSTGESTDTQYF
TRBV28	TRBJ2-2	-	CASSFLPYRVGTGELFF
TRBV7-2	TRBJ2-7	-	CASSLGGGPYEQYF
TRBV20-1	TRBJ2-2	-	CSAEETGELFF
TRBV7-8	TRBJ1-6	TRBD1	CASSDPGTGVSPLHF
TRBV7-7	TRBJ2-7	-	CASSPNREKEQYF